The source of this T cell receptor beta chain is a study of T-cell reconstitution after alpha-beta-depleted transplantation in children. For TCRbeta, the library was prepared with unique molecular identifiers. TCRdb ran MiXCR on the PCR reads and lists one entry per CDR3 protein. The data show about 400,000 distinct CDR3 sequences, roughly 13% seen once. The CDR3 loop spans 14 amino acids. V was pared by 3 bases and J by 3 bases, with 10 bases between. Germline V lookup: CDR1 MNHNS, CDR2 SASEGT. Only a few counts were recorded for this clonotype. The material was PBMCs, obtained from the stem cell graft. This receptor was identified in a human donor who donated a stem cell graft to a child with Fanconi anemia. The chain joins TRBV6-1 to TRBJ2-3, with a weak D call TRBD1 (6 bases). CDR3 DNA sequence: TGTGCCAGCAGTGACGACAGGTTGACAGATACGCAGTATTTT. Translation gives CASSDDRLTDTQYF.